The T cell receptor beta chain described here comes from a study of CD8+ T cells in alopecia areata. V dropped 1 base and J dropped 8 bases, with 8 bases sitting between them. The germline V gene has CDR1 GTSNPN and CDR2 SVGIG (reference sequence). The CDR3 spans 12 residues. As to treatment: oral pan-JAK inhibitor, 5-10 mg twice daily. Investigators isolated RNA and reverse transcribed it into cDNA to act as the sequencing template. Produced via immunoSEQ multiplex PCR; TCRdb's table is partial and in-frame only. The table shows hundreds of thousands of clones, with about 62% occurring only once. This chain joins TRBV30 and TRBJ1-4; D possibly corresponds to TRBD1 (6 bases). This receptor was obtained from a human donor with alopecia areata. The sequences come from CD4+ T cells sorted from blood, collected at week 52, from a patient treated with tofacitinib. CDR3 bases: TGTGCCTGGAGTGGACAGGTGGAAAAACTGTTTTTT. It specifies CAWSGQVEKLFF.